This T cell receptor beta chain was sequenced in a study of CD8 T cell repertoires and HIV-1 epitope variants. Study-wide context: Tested: three Gag epitope families, Nef HW9 and YT9. T cells were cultured for less than 13 days with cytokines added on days 3 and 7. Findings and limits, study-wide: Roughly nine TCR beta clonotypes were antigen-specific, five or six apparently recognizing autologous or escape variants.

Regarding this clone: The antigen remains undetermined.

Germline assignment: CDR1 SGHTA and CDR2 FQGNSA. J gave up 3 bases and V 5 bases, and 1 base lay outside the gene matches. The CDR3 is 14 residues long. Data came from immunoSEQ multiplex PCR; TCRdb stores just in-frame clones and leaves some out. Here the sample spans under 100,000 clones, over 70% being singletons. The chain recombines TRBV7-2 with TRBJ2-2; 9 nucleotides match TRBD1. This receptor was obtained from a male donor with HIV. The source material was uncultured baseline CD8+ T cells from peripheral blood mononuclear cells (PBMCs). CDR3 protein: CASSGTGYTGELFF. The CDR3 region has the DNA TGTGCCAGCAGCGGGACAGGGTACACCGGGGAGCTGTTTTTT.